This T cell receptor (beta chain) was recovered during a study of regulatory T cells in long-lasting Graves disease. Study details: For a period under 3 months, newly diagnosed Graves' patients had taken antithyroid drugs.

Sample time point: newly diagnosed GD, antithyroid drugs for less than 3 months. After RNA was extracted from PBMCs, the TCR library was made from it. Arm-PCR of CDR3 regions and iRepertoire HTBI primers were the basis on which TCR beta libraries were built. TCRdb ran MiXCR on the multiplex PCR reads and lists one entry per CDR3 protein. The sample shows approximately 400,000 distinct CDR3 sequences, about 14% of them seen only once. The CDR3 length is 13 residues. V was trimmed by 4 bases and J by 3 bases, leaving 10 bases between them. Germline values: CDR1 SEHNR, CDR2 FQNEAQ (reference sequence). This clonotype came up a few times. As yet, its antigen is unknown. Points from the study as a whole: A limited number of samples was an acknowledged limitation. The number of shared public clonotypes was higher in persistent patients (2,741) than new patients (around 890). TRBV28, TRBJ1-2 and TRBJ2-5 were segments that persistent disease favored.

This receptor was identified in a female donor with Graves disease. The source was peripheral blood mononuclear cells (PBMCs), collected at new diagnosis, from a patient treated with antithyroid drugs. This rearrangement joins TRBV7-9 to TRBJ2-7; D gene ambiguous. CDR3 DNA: TGTGCCAGCAGCTCAACAGCTTTCTACGAGCAGTACTTC. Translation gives CASSSTAFYEQYF.